This TCR beta chain was identified in a study of read filtering for tumor transcriptome and immune sequencing (dated by TCRdb to the early 2020s). Turning to the overall study: The cohort consisted of about 17 male and roughly 15 female patients, with a mean age of roughly 70 years and an age range of about 47 to 90. Under revised international staging, about 8 patients fell into R-ISS I, more than 15 into R-ISS II and roughly 7 into R-ISS III. After DNase treatment, whole-transcriptome libraries were prepared using the TruSeq RNA Access Library Prep Kit. TCR-region mapped reads per sample ranged from about 3.5 to 11 million with IR-seq versus only roughly 85 to 1273 with RNA-seq. TCR repertoires obtained by targeted immune repertoire sequencing and by bulk whole-transcriptome sequencing performed on the same bone marrow samples were compared. As a main aim, a read-filtering strategy for immune repertoire data was addressed, with the specific question being whether clonotypes supported by a single read should be removed.

Comment on this clonotype: No cognate antigen has been identified for it. Within one base of it there is no much larger clone, and no base qualities were kept.

The paper as a whole reports these results and caveats: The correlation between IR-seq and RNA-seq shared clonotype proportions was increased by removal of single-read clonotypes. In IR-seq, single-read clonotypes were about four fifths of clonotypes but approximately 3.7% of total reads; in RNA-seq they were 74.6% of clonotypes and less than 45% of reads. Clonotypes were captured by IR-seq at much higher depth and more reliably than by RNA-seq, and smaller IR-seq throughput was sufficient for identification of most shared clonotypes. Rather than purified T cells, the sorted CD138-negative fraction was a mixed bone marrow immune population.

Every patient had bone marrow sampled at the time of active disease. Bone marrow mononuclear cells were isolated by Ficoll-Hypaque density gradient centrifugation. To remove myeloma plasma cells, the cells were labeled with CD138 magnetic microbeads on a MACS separator, and CD138-negative cells were then collected by negative selection. Purity of the isolated cells was checked by flow cytometry on an Attune NxT using CD138 antibodies. Total RNA was extracted using TRIzol reagent and was quantified on a NanoDrop spectrophotometer. For each patient, the CD138-negative bone marrow sample underwent paired RNA-seq and IR-seq. From its cysteine to its phenylalanine, the CDR3 spans 17 amino acids. Just CDR3 DNA is preserved here, 51 bases in frame from base 1. Trimming at the junction amounts to 5 bases on V and 4 bases on J, and the germline ends lie 23 bases apart. The Immunoverse kit was used to build TCR libraries from roughly 370 ng RNA, with molecular barcoded adaptors covering alpha/delta and beta/gamma chains. The same RNA used for transcriptome sequencing was used for TCR library preparation. Sequencing of the TCR libraries was done on an Illumina HiSeq 4000 with 2 x 150 cycles. As for the original processing: MiXCR aligned TCR reads to human V, D, J and C references and assembled the aligned reads into CDR3 clonotypes, with quality filtering and error correction included. The tcR package in R was used for analysis of clonotype counts and gene usage diversity. Raw mapping reads were checked after the RNA-seq reads had been mapped by STAR aligner version 2.5.3a onto the human GRCh37 genome. IR-seq fastq files were randomly downsampled with Seqtk 1.3 to test the effect of sequencing depth on detected clonotypes. Through fastp at Q25 and MiXCR, TCRdb rebuilt clones from the public reads, retaining in-frame beta chains. Rows with one shared CDR3 protein collapse into an entry with the most common genes and DNA. It is TCRdb's table, rather than the study itself, that gives the V and J calls and clone size. For this sample there are over 25,000 distinct CDR3 sequences; approximately 15% appear just once. About 48% of the sample is in the top ten clones.

The chain was built from TRBV12-3 or TRBV12-4 and TRBJ1-2; matching of 5 bases hints at TRBD1 as the D gene. Input material: a population of CD138-negative cells sorted from bone marrow. The cell subset or site label on this specimen signifies: bone marrow mononuclear cells depleted of CD138+ plasma/myeloma cells by negative magnetic selection. The sequence was obtained from a donor at least 40 years old with multiple myeloma. The CDR3 protein sequence reads: CASSPSRAAIAFYGYTF. The nucleotides are TGTGCCAGCAGTCCTAGCAGGGCGGCCATCGCCTTCTATGGCTACACCTTC.